These 31 T cell receptor beta chains were sequenced from one sample in a study of identifying expanded T cells in peripheral blood. Measured with immunoSEQ multiplex PCR; TCRdb has only the in-frame clones, and not every one. This table holds fewer than 85,000 clones, about 88% found once. Sequencing was carried out using blood. Receptors were obtained from a person aged 18 to 70 in good health.

The chain couples TRBV6-5 to TRBJ1-3; D call uncertain. From germline, CDR1 is MNHEY and CDR2 SVGAGI. The CDR3 totals 14 residues. V shed 2 bases and J shed 7 bases, with 12 bases lying between them. CDR3 DNA: TGTGCCAGCAGTTACCCCGACGGTAGGAACACCATATATTTT. Translation: CASSYPDGRNTIYF.

The chain has TRBV7-2 and TRBJ2-4, with TRBD2 matching over 12 bases. J gave up 7 bases and V 5 bases, and 9 bases lay outside the gene matches. CDR1 and CDR2 (germline): SGHTA, FQGNSA. CDR3 size: 16 residues. CDR3 nucleotides: TGTGCCAGCAGCCTGGGGACTAGCGGGTTCACGAACATTCAGTACTTC. This sequence encodes CASSLGTSGFTNIQYF. Drawing the rest from reference TRBV7-2 and TRBJ2-4, the complete variable domain is GAGVSQSPSNKVTEKGKDVELRCDPISGHTALYWYRQSLGQGLEFLIYFQGNSAPDKSGLPSDRFSAERTGGSVSTLTIQRTQQEDSAVYLCASSLGTSGFTNIQYFGAGTRLSVL.

The chain employs TRBV6-6 and TRBJ2-5; 9 nucleotides line up with TRBD2. Germline V gene sequence: CDR1 MNHNY, CDR2 SVGAGI (reference sequence). Trimming cost V 5 bases and J 5 bases; bases outside gene matches: 12. This CDR3 is built from 16 residues. CDR3 residues: CASSAGLASVRETQYF. CDR3 in DNA: TGTGCCAGCAGTGCGGGACTAGCATCGGTCCGGGAGACCCAGTACTTC.

The chain employs TRBV7-9 and TRBJ1-1; no definite D call. This CDR3 is built from 13 residues. Germline lookup yields CDR1 SEHNR and CDR2 FQNEAQ (reference sequence). The V end was cut by 3 bases, the J end by 4 bases, with 9 bases between. CDR3 region: CASSLKEGTEAFF. The CDR3 DNA is TGTGCCAGCAGCTTGAAGGAGGGCACTGAAGCTTTCTTT.

The rearrangement joins TRBV5-6 to TRBJ1-2; a possible D gene is TRBD1 (5 bases). CDR3 size: 16 residues. Germline V gene lookup returns CDR1 SGHDT and CDR2 YYEEEE. With 4 bases removed from V and 3 bases from J, the gap between germline ends came to 19 bases. CDR3 in DNA: TGTGCCAGCAGCGATAGCAGGGTAGGATCTTACTATGGCTACACCTTC. Residues: CASSDSRVGSYYGYTF.

The rearrangement joins TRBV19 to TRBJ1-6; TRBD1 is a possible D gene (6 bases). CDR3 size: 13 residues. V was trimmed by 5 bases and J by 10 bases, leaving 12 bases between them. Germline CDR1 is LNHDA and CDR2 is SQIVND (reference sequence). CDR3 DNA: TGTGCCAGTAGTGAAAAGGGGGGATCACCCCTCCACTTT. Its translation is CASSEKGGSPLHF.

This chain links TRBV6-5 with TRBJ2-3; 7 nucleotides match TRBD2. CDR1 and CDR2 (germline): MNHEY, SVGAGI. The CDR3 covers 13 residues. J lost 7 bases, V lost 2 bases, and 3 bases had no gene match. The CDR3: CASSYAGEYTQYF. The CDR3 region has the DNA TGTGCCAGCAGTTACGCGGGAGAGTATACGCAGTATTTT.

The chain recombines TRBV19 with TRBJ2-6; 8 positions agree with TRBD1. CDR3 length: 17 residues. Unmatched junction bases numbered 6, after V lost 5 bases and J lost 0 bases. From germline, CDR1 is LNHDA and CDR2 SQIVND (reference sequence). As DNA, the CDR3 is TGTGCCAGTAGTGAGGACAGGGATCTCTCTGGGGCCAACGTCCTGACTTTC. Protein: CASSEDRDLSGANVLTF.

The rearrangement uses TRBV11-2 and TRBJ2-1; 10 nucleotides agree with TRBD1. Looked up from germline, CDR1 is SGHAT and CDR2 is FQNNGV. The V gene end was trimmed by 5 bases and the J gene end by 12 bases; junction bases not matched to a gene: 16. The CDR3 spans 16 residues. The CDR3 loop reads CASSPPGQGHISGQFF. Here the CDR3 DNA reads TGTGCCAGCAGCCCACCGGGACAGGGGCATATCTCGGGGCAGTTCTTC.

The chain carries TRBV6-6 and TRBJ1-1; D possibly corresponds to TRBD1 (5 bases). Germline-derived CDR1 and CDR2 are MNHNY and SVGAGI (reference sequence). The V end lost 5 bases, the J end lost 6 bases, and 13 bases lay between the germline ends. CDR3 length: 13 residues. In nucleotides, the CDR3 is TGTGCCAGCAGTGGGCCAGGGAGGCCTGAAGCTTTCTTT. Translation: CASSGPGRPEAFF.

This clone was found once. This chain uses TRBV7-2 with TRBJ1-1; 9 bases agree with TRBD1. CDR1 SGHTA and CDR2 FQGNSA come from the germline V gene. The CDR3 is 14 residues long. Germline trimming cut 5 bases from V and 4 bases from J; bases unmatched to any gene: 5. The CDR3 protein is CASSRTGEGTEAFF. Written as DNA, the CDR3 is TGTGCCAGCAGCCGGACAGGGGAAGGCACTGAAGCTTTCTTT.

This chain joins TRBV5-8 and TRBJ1-1; D remains ambiguous. Trimming left V 4 bases short and J 2 bases short, with 9 bases between. CDR3 length equals 13 residues. Germline CDR1 reads SGHTS; CDR2 reads YDEGEE. The CDR3 protein is CASSKRGNTEAFF. The CDR3 DNA reads TGTGCCAGCAGCAAACGGGGAAACACTGAAGCTTTCTTT.

The sample holds one count of this clone. V and J are TRBV5-6 and TRBJ2-3; D gene unclear. Trimming removed 4 bases from V and 12 bases from J, with 12 bases in between. This CDR3 comprises 11 residues. Looked up from germline, CDR1 is SGHDT and CDR2 is YYEEEE. The CDR3 is CASSTGVDQYF. CDR3 nucleotide sequence: TGTGCCAGCAGCACTGGGGTAGACCAGTATTTT. Looking up the rest from reference TRBV5-6 and TRBJ2-3 gives the full variable domain: DAGVTQSPTHLIKTRGQQVTLRCSPKSGHDTVSWYQQALGQGPQFIFQYYEEEERQRGNFPDRFSGHQFPNYSSELNVNALLLGDSALYLCASSTGVDQYFGPGTRLTVL.

The CDR3 reads CASRKGTGESYNSPLHF. Here the CDR3 DNA reads TGCGCCAGCAGAAAAGGGACAGGGGAGTCCTATAATTCACCCCTCCACTTT. This chain uses TRBV5-1 with TRBJ1-6; 10 bases line up with TRBD1. Germline CDR1 is SGHRS and CDR2 is YFSETQ. CDR3 length: 17 residues. The V and J ends lost 5 bases and 1 base, in that order; junction bases with no gene match: 6.

This clone occurred once. The CDR3 is CAWSVEGAGRGYTF. Here the CDR3 DNA reads TGTGCCTGGAGTGTTGAGGGGGCGGGTAGGGGCTACACCTTC. The rearrangement joins TRBV30 to TRBJ1-2; 7 bases map to TRBD1. V trimming: 0 bases; J trimming: 8 bases; junction bases outside the gene matches: 9. The length of the CDR3 is 14 residues. Per the germline V gene, CDR1 is GTSNPN and CDR2 is SVGIG (reference sequence).

The chain links TRBV7-2 to TRBJ2-1, with D perhaps matching TRBD1 (5 bases). Trimming removed 7 bases at V and 3 bases at J, with 19 bases between. The CDR3 consists of 16 residues. CDR1 and CDR2 from the germline V gene are SGHTA and FQGNSA. The CDR3 sequence: CASTAGGQLIYNEQFF. CDR3 bases: TGTGCCAGCACCGCCGGCGGACAACTTATCTACAATGAGCAGTTCTTC. The variable domain in full, with the rest retrieved from reference TRBV7-2 and TRBJ2-1, is GAGVSQSPSNKVTEKGKDVELRCDPISGHTALYWYRQSLGQGLEFLIYFQGNSAPDKSGLPSDRFSAERTGGSVSTLTIQRTQQEDSAVYLCASTAGGQLIYNEQFFGPGTRLTVL.

The chain links TRBV28 to TRBJ2-7, with D possibly being TRBD1 (5 bases). Looked up from germline, CDR1 is MDHEN and CDR2 is SYDVKM. The CDR3 runs 11 residues. Trimming stripped 6 bases from V and 6 bases from J, with 9 bases between. The chain's CDR3 is CASSLTGEQYF. The CDR3 DNA reads TGTGCCAGCAGCCTCACAGGCGAGCAGTACTTC.

The rearrangement links TRBV12-1 to TRBJ2-1; the table's D gene call, TRBD2, was not cross checked with the DNA. TRBV12-1 is annotated as a pseudogene. CDR3 length: 18 amino acids. This chain's CDR3 is CASSFPGTRSPVRNEQFF. The CDR3 nucleotides are TGTGCCAGCAGCTTCCCCGGGACTAGGTCCCCAGTTCGAAATGAGCAGTTCTTC.

V gene TRBV7-9 combines with J gene TRBJ2-1, with a weak D call TRBD1 (5 bases). The CDR3 is 11 amino acids. Trimming pared 6 bases from V and 7 bases from J, leaving 7 bases between. The germline gives CDR1 SEHNR, CDR2 FQNEAQ (reference sequence). As DNA, the CDR3 is TGTGCCAGCAGAGGGGCTAATGAGCAGTTCTTC. Protein product: CASRGANEQFF.

The chain has TRBV5-1 and TRBJ2-1; 7 nucleotides line up with TRBD1. Germline V CDR1 and CDR2: SGHRS, YFSETQ. Trimming removed 1 base from V and 0 bases from J; junction bases left unmatched: 4. The CDR3 runs 16 residues. The CDR3, as DNA: TGCGCCAGCAGCTTGACCGGGACAGACTCCTACAATGAGCAGTTCTTC. Translation gives CASSLTGTDSYNEQFF. Supplemented by reference TRBV5-1 and TRBJ2-1, the full variable domain reads KAGVTQTPRYLIKTRGQQVTLSCSPISGHRSVSWYQQTPGQGLQFLFEYFSETQRNKGNFPGRFSGRQFSNSRSEMNVSTLELGDSALYLCASSLTGTDSYNEQFFGPGTRLTVL.

The chain employs TRBV19 and TRBJ2-7, with TRBD1 matching 7 bases. Germline CDR1 LNHDA, CDR2 SQIVND (reference sequence). CDR3 size: 13 residues. V shed 2 bases and J 4 bases; nucleotides not matched to a gene: 2. The CDR3 loop reads CASSIRTGYEQYF. Here the CDR3 DNA reads TGTGCCAGTAGTATAAGGACAGGTTACGAGCAGTACTTC.

The V gene is TRBV19, the J gene TRBJ2-5; TRBD1 agrees at 8 bases. This CDR3 contains 16 residues. V shed 3 bases and J 2 bases; nucleotides not matched to a gene: 8. The germline V gene has CDR1 LNHDA and CDR2 SQIVND (reference sequence). The CDR3 bases are TGTGCCAGTAGTATGGGAGGACAGGGTACTCAAGAGACCCAGTACTTC. It specifies CASSMGGQGTQETQYF.

Only a few counts were recorded for this clone. The chain recombines TRBV2 with TRBJ2-3; 9 bases match TRBD2. CDR3 length: 14 residues. Per germline, CDR1 SNHLY and CDR2 FYNNEI. The junction had 6 bases not matched to a gene; V was cut back by 8 bases and J by 3 bases. CDR3: CASRGGAETDTQYF. The CDR3 coding sequence is TGTGCCAGCCGCGGGGGGGCCGAGACAGATACGCAGTATTTT. The variable domain in full, with the rest retrieved from reference TRBV2 and TRBJ2-3, is EPEVTQTPSHQVTQMGQEVILRCVPISNHLYFYWYRQILGQKVEFLVSFYNNEISEKSEIFDDQFSVERPDGSNFTLKIRSTKLEDSAMYFCASRGGAETDTQYFGPGTRLTVL.

This chain links TRBV7-8 with TRBJ2-4, with D maybe TRBD1 (6 bases). This CDR3 comprises 17 residues. CDR1 is SGHVS, CDR2 FQNEAQ, per germline. Deletions cut 1 base from V and 0 bases from J, with 13 bases between. CDR3 sequence (DNA): TGTGCCAGCAGCTTAGGCGGACAGAGCCTAGCCAAAAACATTCAGTACTTC. Its protein is CASSLGGQSLAKNIQYF.

The chain recombines TRBV6-4 with TRBJ2-1; D is possibly TRBD2 (7 bases). Germline values: CDR1 MRHNA, CDR2 SNTAGT. V gave up 5 bases and J gave up 6 bases, with 20 bases separating them. CDR3 length equals 16 residues. CDR3: CASSQEGGALGNEQFF. The DNA for the CDR3 is TGTGCCAGCAGTCAAGAGGGGGGGGCACTCGGCAATGAGCAGTTCTTC.

CDR3 sequence reads: CASSFRLVADTQYF. DNA of the CDR3: TGTGCCAGCAGTTTTAGACTTGTAGCAGATACGCAGTATTTT. The chain recombines TRBV6-6 with TRBJ2-3, with D uncertain. The CDR3 spans 14 residues. Between the trimmed V and J ends, which lost 4 bases and 4 bases, there was a span of 12 bases. CDR1 MNHNY and CDR2 SVGAGI come from the germline V gene (reference sequence).

The chain combines TRBV12-5 with TRBJ2-3; a possible D gene is TRBD2 (5 bases). This CDR3 spans 17 amino acids. CDR1 is LGHNT, CDR2 FRNRAP, per germline. With 6 bases removed from V and 2 bases from J, the gap between germline ends came to 21 bases. CDR3 in amino acids: CASGPPWGSENTDTQYF. CDR3 bases: TGTGCTAGTGGCCCTCCCTGGGGTAGCGAAAACACAGATACGCAGTATTTT.

The V gene is TRBV7-2, the J gene TRBJ2-7; D not resolved. The CDR3 runs to 15 residues. V was shortened by 5 bases and J by 3 bases, with 17 bases between the two germline ends. The germline V gene encodes CDR1 SGHTA and CDR2 FQGNSA. CDR3 in amino acids: CASSPSGGGNYEQYF. The CDR3, as DNA: TGTGCCAGCAGCCCGTCCGGCGGCGGAAACTACGAGCAGTACTTC.

This clone showed up just once. V usage is TRBV7-3 and J usage is TRBJ2-1; 12 nucleotides align to TRBD2. The V and J ends lost 1 base and 13 bases, in that order; junction bases with no gene match: 2. CDR3 length: 13 amino acids. Germline V gene lookup returns CDR1 SGHTA and CDR2 FQGTGA. DNA of the CDR3: TGTGCCAGCAGCTTAAAGACTAGCGGGAGACAGTTCTTC. Amino acids: CASSLKTSGRQFF.

The rearrangement joins TRBV7-2 to TRBJ1-1; TRBD1 agrees at 7 bases. The CDR3 is 17 residues long. The V segment lost 3 bases and the J segment 4 bases; nucleotides outside the gene matches: 14. Germline V gives CDR1 SGHTA, CDR2 FQGNSA. In nucleotides, the CDR3 is TGTGCCAGCAGCTTGGCCTGGTCTTCAGGGGGTGGCACTGAAGCTTTCTTT. Protein sequence: CASSLAWSSGGGTEAFF.

This clone was recorded only once. This CDR3 reads CASSPLGQQETQYF. DNA of the CDR3: TGTGCCAGCAGCCCATTGGGGCAGCAAGAGACCCAGTACTTC. The chain has TRBV7-2 and TRBJ2-5, with D maybe TRBD1 (5 bases). The germline V and J ends were trimmed by 5 bases and 2 bases, with 12 bases remaining between them. Germline lookup yields CDR1 SGHTA and CDR2 FQGNSA. The CDR3 spans 14 residues.